A selection of T cell receptor beta chains follows, all from one sample in a study of T-cell memory formation after mild COVID-19. Via MiXCR, TCRdb re-called the 5' RACE reads, giving one row per CDR3 protein. The table lists approximately 260,000 distinct CDR3 sequences, 15% to 20% of them singletons. Sequencing was carried out using PBMCs or a T cell subset sorted from them (not recorded which). These receptors were obtained from a man aged 18-30 years who had mild COVID-19 (a few samples of this study predate the infection). Cell type and time point are not known. Each CDR3 is given with its conserved first and last residue. A D gene is named only where the DNA matches it firmly. Size is stated for part of the rows, as once, few or many counts, or as a class when the clone is expanded.

size	V	D	J	DNA	CDR3
few	TRBV7-9	TRBD1	TRBJ2-1	TGTGCCAGCAGCCCGGGACAGGGGTTTACTGCTGAGCAGTTCTTC	CASSPGQGFTAEQFF
few	TRBV5-6	NA	TRBJ1-5	TGTGCCAGCAGCACCACTGGGGGGTCAGATAGCAATCAGCCCCAGCATTTT	CASSTTGGSDSNQPQHF
NA	TRBV4-3	TRBD1	TRBJ1-4	TGCGCCAGCAGCCAAGGACAGGGAGGAGACGAAAAACTGTTTTTT	CASSQGQGGDEKLFF
NA	TRBV7-8	NA	TRBJ1-6	TGTGCCAGCAGCTTAGTCTTTGGTAATTCACCCCTCCACTTT	CASSLVFGNSPLHF
many	TRBV7-9	NA	TRBJ2-5	TGTGCCAGCAGCTTTCCGAGACAGGACCCCCTCAGGGAGACCCAGTACTTC	CASSFPRQDPLRETQYF
NA	TRBV4-1	TRBD1	TRBJ2-4	TGCGCCAGCAGCCCAACCGGACAGGGTTTATACATTCAGTACTTC	CASSPTGQGLYIQYF
few	TRBV7-9	TRBD2	TRBJ2-3	TGTGCCAGCAGCTTAGGAACGGGACTATTAACAGATACGCAGTATTTT	CASSLGTGLLTDTQYF
NA	TRBV6-5	TRBD1	TRBJ1-2	TGTGCCAGCAAAAGGACAGGGGGAGACTATGGCTACACCTTC	CASKRTGGDYGYTF
few	TRBV7-9	NA	TRBJ2-5	TGTGCCAGCAGCTTAGCAGCTAAAGAGACCCAGTACTTC	CASSLAAKETQYF
few	TRBV6-5	NA	TRBJ1-5	TGTGCCAGCAGCGCCCATGGGGCAGGGGATCAGCCCCAGCATTTT	CASSAHGAGDQPQHF
NA	TRBV12-3/TRBV12-4	TRBD1	TRBJ1-1	TGTGCCAGCAGTTTAGCGTACAGGGGCACTGAAGCTTTCTTT	CASSLAYRGTEAFF
NA	TRBV3-1	TRBD2	TRBJ2-1	TGTGCCAGCAGCCAAACGGGACTAGCCCTATACAATGAGCAGTTCTTC	CASSQTGLALYNEQFF
NA	TRBV6-5	NA	TRBJ1-6	TGTGCCAGCAGTTCTACGGTGAATTCACCCCTCCACTTT	CASSSTVNSPLHF
NA	TRBV5-1	NA	TRBJ1-4	TGCGCCAGCAGCTTGGAGGTCCAAAATGAAAAACTGTTTTTT	CASSLEVQNEKLFF
few	TRBV28	NA	TRBJ2-2	TGTGCCAGTTCTAGACACGGCCCCGGGGAGCTGTTTTTT	CASSRHGPGELFF
few	TRBV2	NA	TRBJ2-3	TGTGCCAGCAGTGAAGAGGGTACGCAGTATTTT	CASSEEGTQYF
NA	TRBV20-1	NA	TRBJ1-1	TGCAGTGCTAGAGCGGACCTGTTCACTGAAGCTTTCTTT	CSARADLFTEAFF
few	TRBV7-9	NA	TRBJ1-3	TGTGCCAGCAGTACCTCGGCGGCAGGAAACACCATATATTTT	CASSTSAAGNTIYF
few	TRBV5-1	NA	TRBJ2-3	TGCGCCAGCAGCTTGGGACAGCTAAGCACAGATACGCAGTATTTT	CASSLGQLSTDTQYF
NA	TRBV6-5	TRBD1	TRBJ2-1	TGTGCCAGCAGTTACTCGAGAGGGGGCGGTGAGCAGTTCTTC	CASSYSRGGGEQFF
few	TRBV3-1	NA	TRBJ2-7	TGTGCCAGCAGCCAAAGCGTCAACCGCGAGCAGTACTTC	CASSQSVNREQYF
NA	TRBV12-3/TRBV12-4	TRBD2	TRBJ2-7	TGTGCCAGCAGGAAAGCGGGGGCCTCCTACGAGCAGTACTTC	CASRKAGASYEQYF
many	TRBV24-1	TRBD1	TRBJ2-2	TGTGCCACCAGTGATTCGGGACAGGGTACCGGGGAGCTGTTTTTT	CATSDSGQGTGELFF
NA	TRBV5-1	NA	TRBJ1-2	TGCGCCAGCAGCTTGGCCGAGGGGTCTGGCTACACCTTC	CASSLAEGSGYTF
NA	TRBV20-1	NA	TRBJ1-3	TGCAGTGCTCTGGACTGGCGCTCTGGAAACACCATATATTTT	CSALDWRSGNTIYF
NA	TRBV12-3/TRBV12-4	NA	TRBJ2-4	TGTGCCAGCAGCCCCCTGGTTACGGCCAAAAACATTCAGTACTTC	CASSPLVTAKNIQYF
NA	TRBV5-1	NA	TRBJ1-1	TGCGCCAGCAGCTTGGAGAACGGGGGTAACACTGAAGCTTTCTTT	CASSLENGGNTEAFF
NA	TRBV4-1	NA	TRBJ2-2	TGCGCCAGCAGCCAAGCCCGGAGGGGGGTCTTCGGGGAGCTGTTTTTT	CASSQARRGVFGELFF
NA	TRBV20-1	TRBD2	TRBJ2-1	TGCAGTGCTAGACCGGGACTAGCGGGGGGAAGCGAGCAGTTCTTC	CSARPGLAGGSEQFF
NA	TRBV18	NA	TRBJ2-7	TGTGCCAGCTCACCACCCTCTGGGCGAGGTTCCGAGCAGTACTTC	CASSPPSGRGSEQYF
few	TRBV5-5	NA	TRBJ1-6	TGTGCCAGCAGTTCGGACCGGTTTGGATCACCCCTCCACTTT	CASSSDRFGSPLHF
NA	TRBV29-1	NA	TRBJ1-5	TGCAGCGTGGGAGGGGGGCCCAATCAGCCCCAGCATTTT	CSVGGGPNQPQHF
NA	TRBV20-1	NA	TRBJ2-2	TGCAGTGCTAGTAGTGTAGGTGCCAACACCGGGGAGCTGTTTTTT	CSASSVGANTGELFF
few	TRBV2	TRBD2	TRBJ2-5	TGTGCCAGCAGTGAATTTGGGAGGGGTGAGACCCAGTACTTC	CASSEFGRGETQYF
NA	TRBV5-4	NA	TRBJ2-2	TGTGCCAGCACCCCGAGGGGCACGAACACCGGGGAGCTGTTTTTT	CASTPRGTNTGELFF
many	TRBV7-3	NA	TRBJ2-2	TGTGCCAGCAGCTACCTGGGGGGGGCTGACACCGGGGAGCTGTTTTTT	CASSYLGGADTGELFF
NA	TRBV5-6	TRBD1	TRBJ1-2	TGTGCCAGCAGCTTGGTGGACAGGCCTCATGGCTACACCTTC	CASSLVDRPHGYTF
NA	TRBV20-1	NA	TRBJ1-5	TGCAGTGCTAGGAGAGGGACTTTAGAGGGACAGCCCCAGCATTTT	CSARRGTLEGQPQHF
NA	TRBV7-2	NA	TRBJ1-1	TGTGCCAGCAGCTTGGCAGGTATGAGAACTGAAGCTTTCTTT	CASSLAGMRTEAFF
many	TRBV5-1	TRBD1	TRBJ2-5	TGCGCCAGCAGCTTCCAACTGACAGGGGGCCAAGAGACCCAGTACTTC	CASSFQLTGGQETQYF
NA	TRBV20-1	NA	TRBJ1-2	TGCAGTGCTACGACGCGCTATGGCTACACCTTC	CSATTRYGYTF
many	TRBV11-2	NA	TRBJ2-7	TGTGCCAGCAGTCCTAGATACGGGGTATTCTCCTACGAGCAGTACTTC	CASSPRYGVFSYEQYF
few	TRBV5-1	NA	TRBJ2-5	TGCGCCAGCAGCTTGGAAACAGTCCAAGAGACCCAGTACTTC	CASSLETVQETQYF